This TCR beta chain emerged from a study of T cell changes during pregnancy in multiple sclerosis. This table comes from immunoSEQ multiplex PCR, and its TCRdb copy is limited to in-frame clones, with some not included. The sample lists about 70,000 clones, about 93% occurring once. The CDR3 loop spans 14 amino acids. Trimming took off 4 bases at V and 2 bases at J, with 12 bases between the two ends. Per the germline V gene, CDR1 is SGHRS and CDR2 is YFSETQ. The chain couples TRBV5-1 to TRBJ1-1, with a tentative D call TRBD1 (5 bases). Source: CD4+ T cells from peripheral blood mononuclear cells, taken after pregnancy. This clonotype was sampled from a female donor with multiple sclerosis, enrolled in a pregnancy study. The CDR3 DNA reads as TGCGCCAGCAGCCTACAGGCGGGAAACACTGAAGCTTTCTTT. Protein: CASSLQAGNTEAFF.